The sequence of this T cell receptor beta chain was determined in a study of spatial heterogeneity in lung cancer. The time point is: sample taken at primary tumor resection. This clonotype is termed large. Its antigen is still unknown. Broader study findings: The study found that expanded intratumoral alpha and beta TCR counts tracked tumor mutation counts.

CDR1 and CDR2 (germline): LGHNA, YSLEER. J gave up 0 bases and V 1 base, and 5 bases lay outside the gene matches. The CDR3 spans 18 residues. TCRdb re-called the 5' RACE reads through MiXCR, storing one row per CDR3 protein. The sample contains approximately 610 distinct CDR3 sequences, 10% of which appear only once. The source material was lung tumor tissue, sampled at surgery. The sequence derives from a female donor with early-stage non-small cell lung cancer. The chain is built from TRBV4-3 and TRBJ2-6, with 8 positions matching TRBD1. CDR3 bases: TGCGCCAGCAGCCAAGTAGGACAGGGTCACTCTGGGGCCAACGTCCTGACTTTC. Translated: CASSQVGQGHSGANVLTF.